This TCR beta chain was recorded in a study of blood T cell repertoires in COVID-19. In the study overall: The origin of the acute and convalescent COVID-19 samples was the United States, Italy and Spain. T cells, B-cell-depleted T cells, or PBMCs supplied cDNA or gDNA.

The Seattle site enrolled patients during active infection and followed them longitudinally. Trimming removed 5 bases from V and 5 bases from J, with 11 bases in between. Germline V gene sequence: CDR1 LNHDA, CDR2 SQIVND (reference sequence). This CDR3 is built from 13 residues. Under the authors' procedure: The authors estimated nucleated cell counts from reference gene primer amplification. TCRdb's copy holds only in-frame clones and misses some; the assay was immunoSEQ multiplex PCR. V and J calls and clone size are those listed in that table; D and trimming were worked out from the DNA. The sample lists fewer than 700,000 clones, about 89% occurring once.

The TCR was taken from a woman aged 50 to 60 with COVID-19, enrolled during active disease. The V and J genes are TRBV19 and TRBJ2-3, with D possibly TRBD2 on 5 matching bases. Source material: peripheral blood. The CDR3 sequence: CASSPLLGDTQYF. The CDR3 DNA reads TGTGCCAGTAGTCCCCTACTAGGAGATACGCAGTATTTT.